Listed here is a single T cell receptor (beta chain). Its antigen is still unknown. The sample comes from a study of T cell responses to AZD1222 COVID-19 vaccine. General study results and limits: The study found Spike-specific TCR breadth and depth rose after two AZD1222 doses. Every sample of the repertoires postdated the peak T cell response.

Trimming removed 3 bases from V and 2 bases from J; junction bases left unmatched: 11. This CDR3 spans 17 amino acids. CDR1 is LGHDT, CDR2 YNNKEL, per germline (reference sequence). Data came from immunoSEQ multiplex PCR; TCRdb stores just in-frame clones and leaves some out. The sample holds about 110,000 clones, nearly 90% seen once. V is TRBV3-1 (or the pseudogene TRBV3-2) and J is TRBJ2-7; 9 bases are shared with TRBD2. The clonotype originates from an adult in good health. Sample: peripheral blood, taken on day 0 of AZD1222 vaccination. The CDR3 sequence: CASSQALSGGPAYEQYF. DNA of the CDR3: TGTGCCAGCAGCCAGGCGCTTAGCGGGGGACCTGCCTACGAGCAGTACTTC.